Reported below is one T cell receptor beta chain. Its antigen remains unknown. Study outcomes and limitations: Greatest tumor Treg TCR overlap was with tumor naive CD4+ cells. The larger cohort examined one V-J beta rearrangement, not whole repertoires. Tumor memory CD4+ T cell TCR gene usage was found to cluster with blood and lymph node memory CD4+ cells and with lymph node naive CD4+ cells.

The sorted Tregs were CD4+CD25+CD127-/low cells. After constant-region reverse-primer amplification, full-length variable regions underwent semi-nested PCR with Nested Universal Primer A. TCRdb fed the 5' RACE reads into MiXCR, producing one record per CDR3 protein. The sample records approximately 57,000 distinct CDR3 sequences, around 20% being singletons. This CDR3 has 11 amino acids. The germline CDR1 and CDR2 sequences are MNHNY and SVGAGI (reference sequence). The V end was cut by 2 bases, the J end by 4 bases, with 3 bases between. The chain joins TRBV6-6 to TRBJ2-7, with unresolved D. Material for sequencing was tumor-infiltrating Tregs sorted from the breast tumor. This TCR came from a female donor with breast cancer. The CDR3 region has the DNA TGTGCCAGCAGTTACGAGTACGAGCAGTACTTC. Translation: CASSYEYEQYF.